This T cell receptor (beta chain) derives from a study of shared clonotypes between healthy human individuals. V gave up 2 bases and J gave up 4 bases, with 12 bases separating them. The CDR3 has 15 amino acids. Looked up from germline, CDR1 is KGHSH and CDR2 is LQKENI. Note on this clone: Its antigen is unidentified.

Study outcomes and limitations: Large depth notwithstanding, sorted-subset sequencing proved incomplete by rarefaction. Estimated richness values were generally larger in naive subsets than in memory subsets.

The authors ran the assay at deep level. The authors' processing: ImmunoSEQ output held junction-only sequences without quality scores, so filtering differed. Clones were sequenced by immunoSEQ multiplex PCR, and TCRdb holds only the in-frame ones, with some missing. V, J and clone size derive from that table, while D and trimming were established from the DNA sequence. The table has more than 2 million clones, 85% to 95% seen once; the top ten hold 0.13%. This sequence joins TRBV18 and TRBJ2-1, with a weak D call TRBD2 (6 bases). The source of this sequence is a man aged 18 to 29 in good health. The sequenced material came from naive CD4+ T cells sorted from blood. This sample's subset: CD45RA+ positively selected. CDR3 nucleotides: TGTGCCAGCTCACCAGGGGCGGGGAGTTACAATGAGCAGTTCTTC. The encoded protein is CASSPGAGSYNEQFF.